Listed here are 3 T cell receptor beta chains from one sample, sequenced in a study of cytomegalovirus exposure and HLA in healthy donors. The table came from immunoSEQ multiplex PCR; TCRdb's copy has only in-frame clones and leaves some out. The repertoire holds approximately 240,000 clones, with 80% to 95% as singletons. The sequenced sample consisted of PBMCs. These receptors were collected from a woman younger than 30 in good health and CMV-seronegative.

The V and J genes are TRBV28 and TRBJ1-1, with a tentative D call TRBD1 (5 bases). This CDR3 comprises 17 residues. Germline loops: CDR1 MDHEN, CDR2 SYDVKM. Trimming left V 3 bases short and J 0 bases short, with 17 bases between. CDR3 loop: CASSFQGFLRLNTEAFF. CDR3 in DNA: TGTGCCAGCAGTTTCCAGGGTTTTCTTAGATTGAACACTGAAGCTTTCTTT. The variable domain in full, completed from reference TRBV28 and TRBJ1-1, reads DVKVTQSSRYLVKRTGEKVFLECVQDMDHENMFWYRQDPGLGLRLIYFSYDVKMKEKGDIPEGYSVSREKKERFSLILESASTNQTSMYLCASSFQGFLRLNTEAFFGQGTRLTVV.

As DNA, the CDR3 is TGTGCCAGTGCCGACCCTCGGAGGGGCTGGGGCTACACCTTC. Protein: CASADPRRGWGYTF. The chain links TRBV19 to TRBJ1-2, with D possibly being TRBD1 (5 bases). Germline V CDR1 and CDR2: LNHDA, SQIVND (reference sequence). V was shortened by 8 bases and J by 8 bases, with 21 bases between the two germline ends. The CDR3 is 14 amino acids.

The V and J genes are TRBV6-1 and TRBJ1-1, with D possibly TRBD1 on 5 matching bases. This CDR3 is 16 amino acids long. In germline, CDR1 is MNHNS, CDR2 SASEGT. Deletions cut 1 base from V and 0 bases from J, with 12 bases between. The CDR3 nucleotides are TGTGCCAGCAGTGAAGGGGGGGTTCTCATGAACACTGAAGCTTTCTTT. Translating gives CASSEGGVLMNTEAFF.